Below, 20 T cell receptor beta chains from the same sample are listed, as sequenced in a study of OX40 agonist ivuxolimab in advanced cancers. Repertoires were generated with immunoSEQ multiplex PCR, while TCRdb's copy carries only in-frame clones and drops some. The table includes 75,000 to 80,000 clones, around 87% detected once. Sequenced material: CD4+ or CD8+ T cells sorted from blood, taken in a trial of the OX40 agonist ivuxolimab. Receptor source: an adult with an advanced solid tumor such as melanoma, head and neck, liver or kidney cancer.

This clone was counted only a few times. The chain uses TRBV30 and TRBJ1-1; D uncertain. CDR3 length: 14 residues. Germline V lookup: CDR1 GTSNPN, CDR2 SVGIG (reference sequence). V was trimmed by 4 bases and J by 1 base, leaving 13 bases between them. The CDR3 protein is CAWTLRTGNTEAFF. Written as DNA, the CDR3 is TGTGCCTGGACCCTGAGGACGGGGAACACTGAAGCTTTCTTT.

The gene calls are TRBV27 and TRBJ2-2, with D perhaps matching TRBD1 or TRBD2 (5 bases each). The CDR3 has 16 amino acids. Germline V gene sequence: CDR1 MNHEY, CDR2 SMNVEV (reference sequence). Between the trimmed V and J ends, which lost 5 bases and 2 bases, there was a span of 15 bases. The CDR3 protein is CASSPTLDRNTGELFF. The CDR3 DNA reads as TGTGCCAGCAGTCCGACACTAGACAGAAACACCGGGGAGCTGTTTTTT.

The rearrangement links TRBV5-1 to TRBJ1-4; 10 positions agree with TRBD1. Germline V CDR1 and CDR2: SGHRS, YFSETQ. The CDR3 consists of 16 residues. V was pared by 4 bases and J by 3 bases, with 6 bases of the junction left unmatched. CDR3 sequence reads: CASSPGQGRANEKLFF. The CDR3 region has the DNA TGCGCCAGCAGCCCGGGACAGGGGCGAGCTAATGAAAAACTGTTTTTT. Together with reference TRBV5-1 and TRBJ1-4, the CDR3 gives the full variable domain: KAGVTQTPRYLIKTRGQQVTLSCSPISGHRSVSWYQQTPGQGLQFLFEYFSETQRNKGNFPGRFSGRQFSNSRSEMNVSTLELGDSALYLCASSPGQGRANEKLFFGSGTQLSVL.

The chain is built from TRBV5-1 and TRBJ2-3; TRBD1 agrees at 7 bases. The V segment lost 4 bases and the J segment 3 bases; nucleotides outside the gene matches: 8. CDR3 length: 15 residues. Per the germline V gene, CDR1 is SGHRS and CDR2 is YFSETQ. The CDR3 coding sequence is TGCGCCAGCAGCCAGGGGGACAGAATTACAGATACGCAGTATTTT. This translates into CASSQGDRITDTQYF.

The chain uses TRBV7-2 and TRBJ1-2; possibly TRBD1 for D (6 bases). The CDR3 totals 15 residues. Germline assignment: CDR1 SGHTA and CDR2 FQGNSA. Trimming took off 3 bases at V and 3 bases at J, with 14 bases between the two ends. The chain's CDR3 is CASSFLVTGHYGYTF. As DNA, the CDR3 is TGTGCCAGCAGCTTTTTAGTAACAGGGCACTATGGCTACACCTTC.

This clone was found once. The V call is TRBV30, the J call TRBJ2-7; 9 positions agree with TRBD1. Losses at the gene ends were 3 bases for V and 2 bases for J; bases not matched to a gene: 20. Germline V gene lookup returns CDR1 GTSNPN and CDR2 SVGIG (reference sequence). The length of the CDR3 is 19 residues. For the CDR3, the DNA is TGTGCCTGGAGCCCCATAAAACAGGGGGCGCGGGGAGAAGCCTACGAGCAGTACTTC. Translating it yields CAWSPIKQGARGEAYEQYF.

The chain is built from TRBV7-2 and TRBJ2-6; D is possibly TRBD1 (6 bases). Germline CDR1 reads SGHTA; CDR2 reads FQGNSA. The CDR3 length is 17 residues. V was clipped by 3 bases and J by 2 bases, with 14 bases between them. CDR3 coding DNA: TGTGCCAGCAGCTTCCTGAGTGCAGGGGCTGGGGCCAACGTCCTGACTTTC. Protein: CASSFLSAGAGANVLTF.

CDR3 amino acids: CASSSQGIATGELFF. The CDR3 DNA reads TGTGCCAGCAGCTCGCAGGGCATCGCGACCGGGGAGCTGTTTTTT. V and J are TRBV5-8 and TRBJ2-2, with D maybe TRBD1 (5 bases). The germline V and J ends were trimmed by 3 bases and 5 bases, with 14 bases remaining between them. CDR3 length equals 15 residues. Germline lookup yields CDR1 SGHTS and CDR2 YDEGEE.

J is TRBJ2-6 and V is TRBV27; the match to TRBD2 covers 7 bases. The germline V gene has CDR1 MNHEY and CDR2 SMNVEV (reference sequence). J was trimmed by 1 base and V by 6 bases; bases with no gene match: 9. This CDR3 comprises 17 residues. CDR3 region: CASRDLAGQSGANVLTF. CDR3 nucleotides: TGTGCCAGCAGGGACTTAGCGGGCCAATCTGGGGCCAACGTCCTGACTTTC.

This sequence joins TRBV7-8 and TRBJ2-2; TRBD2 is a possible D gene (6 bases). V lost 2 bases and J 1 base, leaving 17 bases between the germline ends. Germline loops: CDR1 SGHVS, CDR2 FQNEAQ. The CDR3 sequence is 18 residues long. The CDR3 here is CASSLFNAGSMNTGELFF. Here the CDR3 DNA reads TGTGCCAGCAGCTTATTTAACGCGGGAAGCATGAACACCGGGGAGCTGTTTTTT.

The chain recombines TRBV2 with TRBJ1-2; perhaps TRBD1 as D (5 bases). V lost 5 bases to trimming and J lost 1 base, with 8 bases between them. Germline V gives CDR1 SNHLY, CDR2 FYNNEI. This CDR3 region has 13 residues. The CDR3 protein is CASSPGFNYGYTF. DNA of the CDR3: TGTGCCAGCAGTCCAGGGTTTAACTATGGCTACACCTTC.

The V gene is TRBV10-3, the J gene TRBJ1-5, with TRBD1 matching 7 bases. CDR3 length equals 13 residues. From germline, CDR1 is ENHRY and CDR2 SYGVKD. The junction had 2 bases not matched to a gene; V was cut back by 5 bases and J by 4 bases. The CDR3 protein is CAISLQGNQPQHF. The CDR3 DNA is TGTGCCATCAGTCTACAGGGGAATCAGCCCCAGCATTTT.

The chain recombines TRBV4-3 with TRBJ2-2; 7 bases line up with TRBD2. This CDR3 has 16 amino acids. V was pared by 3 bases and J by 8 bases, with 12 bases of the junction left unmatched. Per germline, CDR1 LGHNA and CDR2 YSLEER. The CDR3 region is CASSHTGTKNPGELFF. The CDR3 DNA follows: TGCGCCAGCAGCCATACCGGGACTAAGAACCCGGGGGAGCTGTTTTTT.

The count of this clone is one. The rearrangement uses TRBV18 and TRBJ2-7; 11 bases fit TRBD1. Germline trimming cut 2 bases from V and 6 bases from J; bases unmatched to any gene: 3. The CDR3 is made up of 14 amino acids. Germline V gives CDR1 KGHSH, CDR2 LQKENI. The CDR3 DNA sequence: TGTGCCAGCTCACCATCGGGACAGGGGGTCGAGCAGTACTTC. Protein sequence: CASSPSGQGVEQYF.

This clone was seen just once. This chain links TRBV19 with TRBJ1-2; D is uncertain. Per the germline V gene, CDR1 is LNHDA and CDR2 is SQIVND (reference sequence). Trimming shortened V by 5 bases and J by 7 bases, and 20 bases separated the two germline ends. The CDR3 has 15 amino acids. CDR3 DNA: TGTGCCAGTAGTCCCCACCTCCAGCTAAACCCTGGCTACACCTTC. This sequence encodes CASSPHLQLNPGYTF.

The count of this clone is one. V gene TRBV4-1 combines with J gene TRBJ2-7; the match to TRBD2 covers 9 bases. V trimming: 0 bases; J trimming: 0 bases; junction bases outside the gene matches: 9. CDR3 length: 18 amino acids. Germline CDR1 is MGHRA and CDR2 is YSYEKL. The CDR3 is CASSQEGLGAGGSYEQYF. DNA of the CDR3: TGCGCCAGCAGCCAAGAAGGGCTAGGAGCGGGAGGCTCCTACGAGCAGTACTTC.

The rearrangement joins TRBV9 to TRBJ2-5; 9 bases align to TRBD2. The CDR3 totals 17 residues. The V segment lost 9 bases and the J segment 7 bases; nucleotides outside the gene matches: 22. The germline CDR1 and CDR2 sequences are SGDLS and YYNGEE. CDR3 sequence reads: CANSTARASGIHGTQYF. Written as DNA, the CDR3 is TGTGCCAACTCTACGGCTCGAGCTAGCGGGATCCACGGGACCCAGTACTTC.

The count of this clone is one. J is TRBJ2-7 and V is TRBV19; D uncertain. V was pared by 8 bases and J by 0 bases, with 11 bases between. Germline CDR1 and CDR2: LNHDA and SQIVND (reference sequence). The CDR3 consists of 13 residues. The CDR3 region is CASATSTSYEQYF. The DNA for the CDR3 is TGTGCCAGTGCTACATCGACCTCCTACGAGCAGTACTTC. Drawing the rest from reference TRBV19 and TRBJ2-7, the complete variable domain is DGGITQSPKYLFRKEGQNVTLSCEQNLNHDAMYWYRQDPGQGLRLIYYSQIVNDFQKGDIAEGYSVSREKKESFPLTVTSAQKNPTAFYLCASATSTSYEQYFGPGTRLTVT.

In this sample, this clone turned up a few times. V is TRBV6-1 and J is TRBJ2-3; D is undetermined. CDR1 MNHNS and CDR2 SASEGT come from the germline V gene. This CDR3 contains 14 residues. The germline V and J ends were trimmed by 10 bases and 6 bases, with 20 bases remaining between them. CDR3 DNA sequence: TGTGCCACTAGTATGGGCCTCACCACGGATACGCAGTATTTT. This gives the protein CATSMGLTTDTQYF.

The J gene is TRBJ1-2, the V gene TRBV15; TRBD1 aligns across 8 bases. The CDR3 covers 14 residues. The germline V gene encodes CDR1 LNHNV and CDR2 YYDKDF (reference sequence). The J segment lost 8 bases and the V segment lost 8 bases, leaving 13 bases of the junction unmatched. The CDR3 sequence is CATGAGGRSGGYTF. The CDR3 DNA is TGTGCCACCGGGGCAGGGGGCAGGTCGGGCGGCTACACCTTC.